This T cell receptor beta chain was captured in a study of cytomegalovirus exposure and HLA in healthy donors. CDR1 MDHEN and CDR2 SYDVKM come from the germline V gene. This CDR3 has 15 amino acids. Trimming at V came to 6 bases and at J to 1 base, leaving 4 bases not matched to a gene. A remark on this clone: In the same sample, other DNA sequences code for this CDR3.

Primers: 60 Vbeta forward and 13 Jbeta reverse. The repertoire was sequenced with immunoSEQ multiplex PCR; TCRdb's copy has only in-frame clones and lacks some. Of fewer than 100,000 clones in the sample, around 77% are singletons; the top ten hold about 3.3%. The rearrangement joins TRBV28 to TRBJ1-5, with TRBD1 identical over 9 bases. The source of this sequence is a man aged 35 to 55 in good health and CMV-seronegative. The material sequenced was PBMCs. This CDR3 reads CASRATGGSNQPQHF. CDR3 nucleotide sequence: TGTGCCAGCAGGGCGACAGGGGGGAGCAATCAGCCCCAGCATTTT.